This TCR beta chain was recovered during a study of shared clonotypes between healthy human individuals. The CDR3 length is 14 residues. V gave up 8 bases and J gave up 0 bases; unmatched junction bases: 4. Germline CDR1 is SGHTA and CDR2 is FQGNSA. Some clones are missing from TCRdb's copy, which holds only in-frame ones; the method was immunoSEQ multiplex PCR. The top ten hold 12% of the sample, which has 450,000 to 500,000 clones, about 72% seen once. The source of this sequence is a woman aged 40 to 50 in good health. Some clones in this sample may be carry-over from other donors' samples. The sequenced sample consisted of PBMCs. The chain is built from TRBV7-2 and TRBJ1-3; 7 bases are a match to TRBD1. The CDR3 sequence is CASGDSHSGNTIYF. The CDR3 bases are TGTGCCAGCGGGGACAGCCACTCTGGAAACACCATATATTTT. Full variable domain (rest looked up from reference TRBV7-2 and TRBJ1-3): GAGVSQSPSNKVTEKGKDVELRCDPISGHTALYWYRQSLGQGLEFLIYFQGNSAPDKSGLPSDRFSAERTGGSVSTLTIQRTQQEDSAVYLCASGDSHSGNTIYFGEGSWLTVV.